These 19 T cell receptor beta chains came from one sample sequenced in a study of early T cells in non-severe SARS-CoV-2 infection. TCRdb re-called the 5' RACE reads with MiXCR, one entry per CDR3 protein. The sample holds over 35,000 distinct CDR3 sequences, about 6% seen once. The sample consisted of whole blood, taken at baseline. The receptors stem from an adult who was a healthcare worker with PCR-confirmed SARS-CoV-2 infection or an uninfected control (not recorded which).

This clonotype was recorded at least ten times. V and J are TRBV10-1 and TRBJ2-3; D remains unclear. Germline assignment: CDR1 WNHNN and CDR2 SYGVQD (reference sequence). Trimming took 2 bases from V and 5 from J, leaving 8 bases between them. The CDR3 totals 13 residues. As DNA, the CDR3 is TGCGCCAGCAGTGAGGACCTTGTAGATACGCAGTATTTT. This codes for CASSEDLVDTQYF.

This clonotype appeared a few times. CDR3 nucleotides: TGTGCCAGCAGTTTAATGGGAGGGCTTGGGGCCAACGTCCTGACTTTC. This codes for CASSLMGGLGANVLTF. The V call is TRBV12-3 or TRBV12-4, the J call TRBJ2-6; TRBD2 matches 7 bases. Germline trimming cut 2 bases from V and 3 bases from J; bases unmatched to any gene: 4. The length of the CDR3 is 16 residues.

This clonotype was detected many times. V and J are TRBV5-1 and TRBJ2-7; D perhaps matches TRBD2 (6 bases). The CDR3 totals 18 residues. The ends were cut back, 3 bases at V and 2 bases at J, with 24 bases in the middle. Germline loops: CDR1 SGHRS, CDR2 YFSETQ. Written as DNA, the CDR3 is TGCGCCAGCAGCTCCCGGGATAGCGGAGCTCCCCCTACCTACGAGCAGTACTTC. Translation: CASSSRDSGAPPTYEQYF.

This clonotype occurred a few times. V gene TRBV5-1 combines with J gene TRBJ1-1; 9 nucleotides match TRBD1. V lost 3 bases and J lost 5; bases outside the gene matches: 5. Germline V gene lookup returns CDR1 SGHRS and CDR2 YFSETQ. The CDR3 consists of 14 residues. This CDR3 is CASSYTGTGTEAFF. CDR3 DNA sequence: TGCGCCAGCAGCTATACCGGGACAGGGACTGAAGCTTTCTTT.

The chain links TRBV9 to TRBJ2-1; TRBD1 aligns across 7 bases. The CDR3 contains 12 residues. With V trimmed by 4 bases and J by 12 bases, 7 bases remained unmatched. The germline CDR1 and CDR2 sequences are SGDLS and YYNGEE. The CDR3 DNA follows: TGTGCCAGCAGCCCTCGGACAGGTCGGCAGTTCTTC. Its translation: CASSPRTGRQFF.

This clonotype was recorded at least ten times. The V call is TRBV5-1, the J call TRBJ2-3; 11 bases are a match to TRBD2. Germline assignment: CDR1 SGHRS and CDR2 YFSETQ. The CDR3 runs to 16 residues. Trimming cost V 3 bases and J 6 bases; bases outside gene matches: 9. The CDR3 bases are TGCGCCAGCAGCTGGGGTACTAGCGGGAGTCCTGATACGCAGTATTTT. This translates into CASSWGTSGSPDTQYF.

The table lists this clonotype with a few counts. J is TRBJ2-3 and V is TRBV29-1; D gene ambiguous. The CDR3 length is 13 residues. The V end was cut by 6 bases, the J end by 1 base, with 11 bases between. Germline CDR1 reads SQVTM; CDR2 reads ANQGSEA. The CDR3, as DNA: TGCAGCGTGTCCCCCCGGGGCACAGATACGCAGTATTTT. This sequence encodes CSVSPRGTDTQYF.

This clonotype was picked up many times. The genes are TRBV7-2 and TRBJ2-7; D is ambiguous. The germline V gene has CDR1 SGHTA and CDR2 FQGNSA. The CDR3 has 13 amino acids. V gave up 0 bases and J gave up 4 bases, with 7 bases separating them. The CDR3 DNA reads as TGTGCCAGCAGCTTAGCGCCGGCTTACGAGCAGTACTTC. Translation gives CASSLAPAYEQYF.

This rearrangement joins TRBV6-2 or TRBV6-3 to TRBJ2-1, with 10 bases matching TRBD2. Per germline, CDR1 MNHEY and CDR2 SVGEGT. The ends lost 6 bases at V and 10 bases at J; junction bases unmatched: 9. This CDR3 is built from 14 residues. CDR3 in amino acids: CASRPSGGGLEQFF. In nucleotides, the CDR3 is TGTGCCAGCAGGCCTAGCGGGGGTGGTTTAGAGCAGTTCTTC.

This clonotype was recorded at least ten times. CDR3 residues: CATRSPLGAKNEQFF. In DNA, the CDR3 is TGTGCCACCAGGAGCCCTTTGGGAGCGAAGAATGAGCAGTTCTTC. J is TRBJ2-1 and V is TRBV24-1; possible D gene TRBD2, 5 bases. The CDR3 contains 15 residues. Germline CDR1 reads KGHDR; CDR2 reads SFDVKD. V lost 7 bases, J lost 7 bases, and 19 bases lay in between.

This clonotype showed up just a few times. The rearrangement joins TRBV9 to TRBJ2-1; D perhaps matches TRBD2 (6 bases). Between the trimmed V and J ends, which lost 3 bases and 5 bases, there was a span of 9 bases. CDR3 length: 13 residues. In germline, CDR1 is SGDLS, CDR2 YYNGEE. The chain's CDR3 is CASSAGVNNEQFF. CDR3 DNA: TGTGCCAGCAGCGCGGGAGTGAACAATGAGCAGTTCTTC.

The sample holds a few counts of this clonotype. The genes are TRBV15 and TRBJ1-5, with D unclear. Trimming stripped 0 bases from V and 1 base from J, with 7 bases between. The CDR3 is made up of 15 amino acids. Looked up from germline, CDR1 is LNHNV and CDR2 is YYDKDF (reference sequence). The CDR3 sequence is CATSRDLGSNQPQHF. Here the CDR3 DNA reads TGTGCCACCAGCAGAGATTTGGGGAGCAATCAGCCCCAGCATTTT. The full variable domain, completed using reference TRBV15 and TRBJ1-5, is DAMVIQNPRYQVTQFGKPVTLSCSQTLNHNVMYWYQQKSSQAPKLLFHYYDKDFNNEADTPDNFQSRRPNTSFCFLDIRSPGLGDTAMYLCATSRDLGSNQPQHFGDGTRLSIL.

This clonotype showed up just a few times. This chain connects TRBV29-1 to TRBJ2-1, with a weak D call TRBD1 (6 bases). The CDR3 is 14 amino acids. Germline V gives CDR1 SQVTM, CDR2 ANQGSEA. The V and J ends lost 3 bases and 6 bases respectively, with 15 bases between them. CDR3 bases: TGCAGCGTTGAGAGGCAGGGGAAGACCAATGAGCAGTTCTTC. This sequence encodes CSVERQGKTNEQFF.

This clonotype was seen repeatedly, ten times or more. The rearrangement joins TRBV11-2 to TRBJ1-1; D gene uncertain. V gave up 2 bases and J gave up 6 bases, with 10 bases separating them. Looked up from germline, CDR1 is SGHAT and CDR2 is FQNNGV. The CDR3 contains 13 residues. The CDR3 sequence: CASSLIDISEAFF. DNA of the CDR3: TGTGCCAGCAGCTTAATCGATATCTCTGAAGCTTTCTTT.

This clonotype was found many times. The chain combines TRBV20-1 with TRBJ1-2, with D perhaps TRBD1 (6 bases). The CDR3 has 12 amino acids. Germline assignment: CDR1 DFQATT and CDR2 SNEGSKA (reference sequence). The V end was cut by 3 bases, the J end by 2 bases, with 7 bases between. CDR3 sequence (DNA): TGCAGTGCTAGCCAGGGGAACTATGGCTACACCTTC. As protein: CSASQGNYGYTF.

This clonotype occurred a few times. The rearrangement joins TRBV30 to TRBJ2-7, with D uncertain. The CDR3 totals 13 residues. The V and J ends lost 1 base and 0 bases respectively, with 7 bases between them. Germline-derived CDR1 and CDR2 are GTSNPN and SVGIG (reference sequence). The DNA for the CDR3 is TGTGCCTGGAGTGCTGGGTACTCCTACGAGCAGTACTTC. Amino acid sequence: CAWSAGYSYEQYF.

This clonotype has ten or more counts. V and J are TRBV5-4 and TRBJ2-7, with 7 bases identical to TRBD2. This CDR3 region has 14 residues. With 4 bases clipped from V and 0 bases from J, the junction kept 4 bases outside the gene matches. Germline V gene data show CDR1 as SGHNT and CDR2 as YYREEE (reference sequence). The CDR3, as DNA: TGTGCCAGCAGCACGCGGGGGAGCTCCTACGAGCAGTACTTC. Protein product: CASSTRGSSYEQYF.

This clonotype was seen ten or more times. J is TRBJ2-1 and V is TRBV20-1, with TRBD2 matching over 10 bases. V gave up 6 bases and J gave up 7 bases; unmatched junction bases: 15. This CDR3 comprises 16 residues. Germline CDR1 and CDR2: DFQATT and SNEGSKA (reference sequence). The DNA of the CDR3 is TGCAGTGCGGCCCGTAGCGGGAGGCAATCTAATAATGAGCAGTTCTTC. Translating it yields CSAARSGRQSNNEQFF.

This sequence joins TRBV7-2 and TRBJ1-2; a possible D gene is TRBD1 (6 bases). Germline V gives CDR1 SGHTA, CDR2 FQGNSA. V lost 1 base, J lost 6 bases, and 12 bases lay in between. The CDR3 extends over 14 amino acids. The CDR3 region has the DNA TGTGCCAGCAGCTTAGAAGGACAGTTAAATGGCTACACCTTC. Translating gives CASSLEGQLNGYTF.